The entry that follows covers one T cell receptor (beta chain) sequence. Per the original methods: Estimation of nucleated cell counts was performed using reference gene primer amplification. The protocol was immunoSEQ multiplex PCR, while the TCRdb copy is restricted to in-frame clones and leaves out a portion. Clonal size and the V and J genes are those of that table, whereas D and trimming came from the DNA. This table holds a few hundred thousand clones, approximately 77% found once. Trimming left V 0 bases short and J 2 bases short, with 13 bases between. The CDR3 covers 16 residues. Germline assignment: CDR1 LGHDT and CDR2 YNNKEL (reference sequence). This sample is drawn from a study of blood T cell repertoires in COVID-19. Study-level information: PBMCs, B-cell-depleted T cells, or T cells were the source of the cDNA or gDNA that made up the material.

This sequence originates from a woman at least 80 years old with acute or convalescent COVID-19. The sample consisted of peripheral blood. The genes are TRBV3-1 (or the pseudogene TRBV3-2) and TRBJ1-1; a weak D match, TRBD1 (6 bases). CDR3 nucleotides: TGTGCCAGCAGCCAAGATCACACAGGGACAAACACTGAAGCTTTCTTT. Translating it yields CASSQDHTGTNTEAFF.